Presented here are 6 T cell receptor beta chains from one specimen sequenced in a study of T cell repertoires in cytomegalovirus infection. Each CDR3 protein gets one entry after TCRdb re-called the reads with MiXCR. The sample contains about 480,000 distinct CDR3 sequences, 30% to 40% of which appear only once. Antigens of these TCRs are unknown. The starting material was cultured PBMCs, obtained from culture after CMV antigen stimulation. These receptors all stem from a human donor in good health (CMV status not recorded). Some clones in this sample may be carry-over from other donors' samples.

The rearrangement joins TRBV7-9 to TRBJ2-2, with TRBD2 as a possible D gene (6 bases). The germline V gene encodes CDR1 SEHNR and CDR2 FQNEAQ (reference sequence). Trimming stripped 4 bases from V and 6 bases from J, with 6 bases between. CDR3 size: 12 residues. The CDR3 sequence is CASSWDSGELFF. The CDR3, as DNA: TGTGCCAGCAGCTGGGACTCCGGGGAGCTGTTTTTT.

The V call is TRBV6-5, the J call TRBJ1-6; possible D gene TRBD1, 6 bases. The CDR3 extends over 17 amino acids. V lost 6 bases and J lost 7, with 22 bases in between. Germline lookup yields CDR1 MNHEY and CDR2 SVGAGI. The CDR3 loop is CASSRNTGQLRNSPLHF. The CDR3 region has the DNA TGTGCCAGCAGCAGAAATACCGGACAGTTACGAAATTCACCCCTCCACTTT.

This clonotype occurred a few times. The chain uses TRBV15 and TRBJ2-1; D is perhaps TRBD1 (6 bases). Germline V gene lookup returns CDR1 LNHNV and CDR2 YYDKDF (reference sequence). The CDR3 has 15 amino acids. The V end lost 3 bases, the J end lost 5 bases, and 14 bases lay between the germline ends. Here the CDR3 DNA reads TGTGCCACCAGCAGGGGGGCTCGGGGAAACAATGAGCAGTTCTTC. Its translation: CATSRGARGNNEQFF.

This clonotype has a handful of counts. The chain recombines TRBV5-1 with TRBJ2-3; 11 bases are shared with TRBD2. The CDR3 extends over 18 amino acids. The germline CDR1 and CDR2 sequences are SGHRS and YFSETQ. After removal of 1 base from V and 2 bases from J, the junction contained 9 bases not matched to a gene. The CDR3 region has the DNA TGCGCCAGCAGCTTGCTAACCGGGACTAGCGGTTTCACAGATACGCAGTATTTT. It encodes CASSLLTGTSGFTDTQYF.

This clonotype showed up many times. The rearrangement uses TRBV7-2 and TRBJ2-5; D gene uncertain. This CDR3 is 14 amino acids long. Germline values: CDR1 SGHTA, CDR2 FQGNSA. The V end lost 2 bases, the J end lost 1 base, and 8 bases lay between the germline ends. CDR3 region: CASSLRHRQETQYF. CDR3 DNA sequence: TGTGCCAGCAGCTTACGACACCGCCAAGAGACCCAGTACTTC.

The CDR3 coding sequence is TGTGCCAGCAGCCCCCTGGGCAGAGAGACAGGGTCGAACACTGAAGCTTTCTTT. Encoded protein: CASSPLGRETGSNTEAFF. This chain links TRBV7-1 with TRBJ1-1; 7 nucleotides match TRBD1. TRBV7-1 is labeled an ORF, and its function is uncertain. This CDR3 contains 18 residues. V lost 5 bases to trimming and J lost 1 base; unmatched junction nucleotides: 16.